The sequence of this T cell receptor beta chain was determined in a study of T cell responses to AZD1222 COVID-19 vaccine. General observations from the study: Close to half of all spike-specific TCRs reportedly target regions of the variants that are unmutated. Repertoire samples came only from after the peak T cell response. Just a handful of AZD1222 recipients tested seropositive at baseline. Most donors were white British, females outnumbered males, and clonal diversity was possibly underestimated.

The protocol was immunoSEQ multiplex PCR, while the TCRdb copy is restricted to in-frame clones and leaves out a portion. This table has around 130,000 clones, roughly 85% appearing once. A remark on this clone: As yet, its antigen is unknown.

Sequencing used peripheral blood, obtained on day 0 of AZD1222 vaccination. This TCR came from an adult in good health.

CDR3 protein: CAWKRGPKDEQYF. DNA of the CDR3: TGTGCCTGGAAGAGGGGGCCAAAAGACGAGCAGTACTTC. V and J are TRBV30 and TRBJ2-7; 7 nucleotides agree with TRBD1. Germline V gene data show CDR1 as GTSNPN and CDR2 as SVGIG (reference sequence). The CDR3 has 13 residues. V was pared by 4 bases and J by 5 bases, with 8 bases of the junction left unmatched.